This TCR beta chain was sequenced in a study of blood T cell repertoires in COVID-19. Here immunoSEQ multiplex PCR was the method, and the copy in TCRdb shows in-frame clones only, minus some. The sample has 150,000 to 200,000 clones, around 83% seen once. This CDR3 has 13 residues. Trimming took off 3 bases at V and 9 bases at J, with 14 bases between the two ends. Looked up from germline, CDR1 is MNHEY and CDR2 is SMNVEV (reference sequence). Sequenced sample: peripheral blood. The receptor was isolated from a woman in her sixties or seventies who had recovered from COVID-19. The rearrangement joins TRBV27 to TRBJ1-2; a weak D match, TRBD1 (6 bases). The CDR3 DNA reads as TGTGCCAGCAGTTTTGCGGGGGGCCCCCGCTACACCTTC. Translated, it gives CASSFAGGPRYTF.